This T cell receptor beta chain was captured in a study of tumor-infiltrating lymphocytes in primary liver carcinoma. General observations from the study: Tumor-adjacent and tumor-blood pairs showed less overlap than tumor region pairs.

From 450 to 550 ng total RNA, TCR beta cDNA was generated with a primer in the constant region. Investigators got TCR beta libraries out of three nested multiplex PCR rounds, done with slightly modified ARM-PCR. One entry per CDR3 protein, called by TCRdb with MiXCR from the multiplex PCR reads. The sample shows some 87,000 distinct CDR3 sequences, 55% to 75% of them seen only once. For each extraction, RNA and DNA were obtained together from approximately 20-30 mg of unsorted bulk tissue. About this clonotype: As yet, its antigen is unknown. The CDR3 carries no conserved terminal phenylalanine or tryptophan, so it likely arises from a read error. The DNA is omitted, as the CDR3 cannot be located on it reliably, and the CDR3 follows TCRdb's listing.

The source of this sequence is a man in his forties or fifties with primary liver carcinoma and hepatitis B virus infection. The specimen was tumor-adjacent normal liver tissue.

This CDR3 reads CAWTRTPYERYS. The chain recombines TRBV30 with TRBJ2-7. The length of the CDR3 is 12 amino acids, counting both ends. The germline V gene encodes CDR1 GTSNPN and CDR2 SVGIG (reference sequence).